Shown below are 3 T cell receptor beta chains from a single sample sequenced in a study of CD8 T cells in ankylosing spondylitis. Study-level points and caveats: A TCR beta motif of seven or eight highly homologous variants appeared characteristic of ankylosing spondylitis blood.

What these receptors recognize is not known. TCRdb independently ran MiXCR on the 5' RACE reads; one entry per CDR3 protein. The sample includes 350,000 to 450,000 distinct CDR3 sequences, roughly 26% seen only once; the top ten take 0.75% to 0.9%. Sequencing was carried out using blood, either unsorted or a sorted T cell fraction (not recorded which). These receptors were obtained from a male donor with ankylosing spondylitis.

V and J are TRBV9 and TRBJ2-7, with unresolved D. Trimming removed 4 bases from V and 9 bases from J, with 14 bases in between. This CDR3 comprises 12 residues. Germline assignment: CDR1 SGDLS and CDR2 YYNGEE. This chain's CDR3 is CASSSGSFPQYF. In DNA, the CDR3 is TGTGCCAGCAGCTCCGGATCTTTTCCGCAGTACTTC.

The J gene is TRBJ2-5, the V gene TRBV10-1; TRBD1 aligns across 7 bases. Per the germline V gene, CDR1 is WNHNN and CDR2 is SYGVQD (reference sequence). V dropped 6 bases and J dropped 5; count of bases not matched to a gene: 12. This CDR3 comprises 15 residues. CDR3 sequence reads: CASRNRGDPQETQYF. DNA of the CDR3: TGCGCCAGCAGGAACAGGGGCGACCCCCAGGAGACCCAGTACTTC.

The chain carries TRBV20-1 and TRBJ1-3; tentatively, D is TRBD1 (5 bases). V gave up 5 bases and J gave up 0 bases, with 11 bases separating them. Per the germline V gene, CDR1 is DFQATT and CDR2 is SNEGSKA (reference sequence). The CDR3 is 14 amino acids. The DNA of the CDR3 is TGCAGTGCTCCCCGGGACGGCTCTGGAAACACCATATATTTT. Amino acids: CSAPRDGSGNTIYF.